This paragraph reports one T cell receptor (beta chain). This clone was recorded only once. The target of this receptor is not known. Base qualities are not provided; no much larger clone lies one nucleotide away. Bulk bone marrow was analyzed without sorting T-cell subsets. Bone marrow from about a dozen myelodysplastic syndrome patients, collected before and after hypomethylating agent therapy, underwent immunosequencing of the TCR beta CDR3 regions. Each patient contributed a baseline bone marrow plus two to three bone marrows at different post-treatment timepoints for longitudinal repertoire tracking. Genomic DNA was isolated from whole bone marrow, and DNA quality was assessed with TapeStation, NanoDrop OneC and PicoGreen assays. Libraries were built with the immunoSEQ multiplex PCR assay. Sequencing was run at survey resolution with two replicates of roughly 200 ng each, for a total of around 400 ng of DNA per sample. The hsTCRB kit detected rearranged TCRB sequences in genomic DNA using multiplex PCR primers targeting V and J genes. To amplify the CDR3 region, the first PCR ran for roughly 31 cycles with the QIAGEN Multiplex PCR Kit. A roughly 8-cycle second PCR added sample barcodes and Illumina adapters to each replicate. Quantification of the pooled libraries was done with a QuantStudio 6 and the KAPA library quantification kit. Approximately 16 pM of pooled libraries was sequenced on an Illumina MiSeq using 156-cycle single-end reads plus a 15-cycle index read. Under the source paper's analysis protocol: VDJdb annotation flagged 1.7% of around 180,000 unique clonotypes as previously reported viral-epitope-specific. The immunoSEQ Data Assistant and immunoSEQ Analyzer turned the raw reads into TCRB repertoires that were normalized and annotated. Clonotypes were analyzed with the immunarch R package version 0.6.5 and BioAnalyzer. Richness was estimated after downsampling every repertoire to the clone count of the smallest repertoire. Clonotypes were classified as expanded, contracted or novel by Fisher's exact tests, with novel defined as zero frequency before treatment. Significantly changed CDR3 beta sequences were clustered with GLIPH2 at simulation_depth=1000 and kmer_min_depth=3, and CDR3s shorter than five residues were left out. The clones in this table, taken by TCRdb from immuneACCESS, are in-frame only. Not every clone is retained; where verified, under half of the shortfall comes from an unresolved V gene, and the cause of the rest is unknown. D and trimming come from the DNA, and the V and J calls and clone size come from that table. The sample records thousands of clones, roughly 84% of which are singletons. The top ten constitute about a quarter of the sample.

These data originate in a study of hypomethylating agent response in myelodysplastic syndrome (dated by TCRdb to 2020 to 2022). In terms of the full investigation: The hypomethylating agents azacitidine (about 70% of the 11) or decitabine (3 of 11) were used to treat the patients. The cohort was composed of fewer than 10 male and a couple of female myelodysplastic syndrome patients. Response was defined as complete response or hematologic improvement, and patients meeting neither criterion were classed as non-responders. The mutation found most frequently was TET2, which appeared in about 45% of the 11 patients. Patients had a mean age of about 78 +/- 6.2 years, and a diploid cytogenetic profile was the most common. About 5 patients did not respond, whereas six responded with either complete response or hematologic improvement. Broader findings and caveats from the paper: Possible recognition of novel MDS antigens by the shared GLIPH2 clusters was not confirmed, and experimental validation of that possible recognition is needed. Richness, rarefaction diversity and clonality did not change significantly after hypomethylating agent treatment, across all patients or within response groups. Age matching of healthy control donors to MDS patients was not performed, and the MDS versus healthy comparison could have been impacted by this lack of age matching. Novel clonotypes were found to emerge more often in responders, whereas more contracted clonotypes were observed in non-responders after treatment. Only around 11 patients were analyzed, making the cohort small.

From its cysteine to its phenylalanine, the CDR3 spans 15 amino acids. Kept here is only the CDR3 DNA, which spans 45 bases and is read in frame from base 1. CDR1 SGHAT and CDR2 FQNNGV are derived from the germline V gene. Trimming leaves V shorter by 5 bases and J shorter by 4 bases, with the junction holding 10 bases beyond the gene matches. The sequence is built from TRBV11-2 and TRBJ1-1; TRBD1 matches 7 bases in the middle. The source material was bone marrow, sampled before or after starting hypomethylating agent treatment for myelodysplastic syndrome (not recorded which). This clonotype was sampled from a human donor with myelodysplastic syndrome. The DNA sequence is TGTGCCAGCAGCCCCTATCGACAGGGAATCACTGAAGCTTTCTTT. It specifies CASSPYRQGITEAFF.